This entry lists 22 T cell receptor beta chains sequenced from one sample in a study of a mutant IDH1 vaccine in newly diagnosed glioma. These receptors have no identified antigens. TCRdb keeps only in-frame clones here, not all; method: immunoSEQ multiplex PCR. The sample has under 40,000 clones, 65% to 85% seen once; the top ten hold about 28%. Time point described: week 47, end of study. A single vaccine dose contained 300 ug of mutant IDH1 20-mer peptide, and topical imiquimod was used with it. The sample was PBMCs, taken from a glioma patient whose treatment included an IDH1 peptide vaccine. The receptors originated from a man aged 25 to 40 with glioma.

The rearrangement joins TRBV5-1 to TRBJ1-6; D unclear. The V gene lost 7 bases and the J gene lost 0 bases, with 5 bases spanning the gap. The CDR3 is made up of 13 amino acids. The germline gives CDR1 SGHRS, CDR2 YFSETQ. The CDR3 coding sequence is TGCGCCAGCCGGGGCTCCTATAATTCACCCCTCCACTTT. Its translation is CASRGSYNSPLHF.

The J gene is TRBJ1-4, the V gene TRBV7-9; D is unresolved. The germline CDR1 and CDR2 sequences are SEHNR and FQNEAQ (reference sequence). The V gene lost 4 bases and the J gene lost 3 bases, with 9 bases spanning the gap. This CDR3 comprises 14 residues. CDR3 region: CASSSTYPNEKLFF. CDR3 in DNA: TGTGCCAGCAGCTCGACGTACCCTAATGAAAAACTGTTTTTT. Looking up the rest from reference TRBV7-9 and TRBJ1-4 gives the full variable domain: DTGVSQNPRHKITKRGQNVTFRCDPISEHNRLYWYRQTLGQGPEFLTYFQNEAQLEKSRLLSDRFSAERPKGSFSTLEIQRTEQGDSAMYLCASSSTYPNEKLFFGSGTQLSVL.

V is TRBV5-1 and J is TRBJ2-1, with TRBD2 identical over 13 bases. CDR1 and CDR2 (germline): SGHRS, YFSETQ. With 0 bases clipped from V and 3 bases from J, the junction kept 3 bases outside the gene matches. The CDR3 runs 17 residues. The CDR3 bases are TGCGCCAGCAGCTTGGAACTAGCGGGGGGGTACTACAATGAGCAGTTCTTC. Its translation: CASSLELAGGYYNEQFF.

The chain uses TRBV27 and TRBJ2-5, with a tentative D call TRBD1 (6 bases). V was shortened by 6 bases and J by 2 bases, with 16 bases between the two germline ends. The CDR3 consists of 15 residues. From germline, CDR1 is MNHEY and CDR2 SMNVEV (reference sequence). In DNA, the CDR3 is TGTGCCAGCAGCTTAAACCGGGACACACAAGAGACCCAGTACTTC. Protein sequence: CASSLNRDTQETQYF.

The V gene is TRBV9, the J gene TRBJ2-3; either TRBD1 or TRBD2 may fit D (5 bases each). V gave up 7 bases and J gave up 7 bases, with 25 bases separating them. There are 16 residues in the CDR3. Per germline, CDR1 SGDLS and CDR2 YYNGEE. CDR3 sequence (DNA): TGTGCCAGCTCGCCCCCGGGGCAGGGTGATTTTTATACGCAGTATTTT. Its protein is CASSPPGQGDFYTQYF. The variable domain in full, completed from reference TRBV9 and TRBJ2-3, reads DSGVTQTPKHLITATGQRVTLRCSPRSGDLSVYWYQQSLDQGLQFLIQYYNGEERAKGNILERFSAQQFPDLHSELNLSSLELGDSALYFCASSPPGQGDFYTQYFGPGTRLTVL.

This chain links TRBV2 with TRBJ2-7, with no clear D. Germline V gives CDR1 SNHLY, CDR2 FYNNEI. The CDR3 totals 11 residues. V was shortened by 1 base and J by 4 bases, with 2 bases between the two germline ends. This CDR3 is CASSEVYEQYF. The CDR3 region has the DNA TGTGCCAGCAGTGAAGTGTACGAGCAGTACTTC.

This clone was counted a few times. V gene TRBV6-5 combines with J gene TRBJ2-2; D may be TRBD2 (6 bases). Germline CDR1 reads MNHEY; CDR2 reads SVGAGI. The CDR3 has 13 residues. V was shortened by 11 bases and J by 8 bases, with 18 bases between the two germline ends. Written as DNA, the CDR3 is TGTGCCGCGGGGCGGGGCCTCTGGGGGGAGCTGTTTTTT. Protein sequence: CAAGRGLWGELFF.

The CDR3 DNA follows: TGTGCCAGCAGCCAAGTTTATGGCAGGGACTCCTACGAGCAGTACTTC. Amino acid sequence: CASSQVYGRDSYEQYF. The chain has TRBV14 and TRBJ2-7; D is possibly TRBD1 (5 bases). CDR3 length: 16 amino acids. V lost 1 base and J lost 0, with 13 bases in between. Germline V gives CDR1 SGHDN, CDR2 FVKESK.

This clone has more than one count but fewer than ten. The genes are TRBV6-6 and TRBJ1-6; 7 nucleotides agree with TRBD1. The CDR3 covers 15 residues. V trimming: 0 bases; J trimming: 8 bases; junction bases outside the gene matches: 4. In germline, CDR1 is MNHNY, CDR2 SVGAGI (reference sequence). The CDR3 sequence is CASSYSRGRDSPLHF. The CDR3 DNA is TGTGCCAGCAGTTACTCGAGGGGGCGAGATTCACCCCTCCACTTT.

CDR3 protein: CASTPGGGNQPQHF. CDR3 DNA sequence: TGTGCCAGTACCCCTGGGGGTGGCAATCAGCCCCAGCATTTT. The chain is built from TRBV19 and TRBJ1-5, with D maybe TRBD1 (5 bases). Germline loops: CDR1 LNHDA, CDR2 SQIVND (reference sequence). The V end was cut by 7 bases, the J end by 2 bases, with 12 bases between. The CDR3 sequence is 14 residues long.

V is TRBV4-3 and J is TRBJ2-2; D ambiguous. Germline CDR1 reads LGHNA; CDR2 reads YSLEER. The germline V and J ends were trimmed by 1 base and 0 bases, with 6 bases remaining between them. CDR3 size: 15 residues. The CDR3 reads CASSQAGPNTGELFF. The CDR3 coding sequence is TGCGCCAGCAGCCAAGCTGGACCGAACACCGGGGAGCTGTTTTTT.

This clone was counted a few times. The V gene is TRBV2, the J gene TRBJ1-2; D call uncertain. CDR3 length: 14 amino acids. Trimming left V 6 bases short and J 5 bases short, with 16 bases between. CDR1 and CDR2 (germline): SNHLY, FYNNEI. As DNA, the CDR3 is TGTGCCAGCAGCGGGATAAGCGGGTCGTATGGCTACACCTTC. Translating it yields CASSGISGSYGYTF.

The chain is built from TRBV11-2 and TRBJ1-1, with 8 positions matching TRBD1. Unmatched junction bases numbered 6, after V lost 1 base and J lost 5 bases. Germline CDR1 reads SGHAT; CDR2 reads FQNNGV. This CDR3 region has 15 residues. The CDR3 DNA sequence: TGTGCCAGCAGCTTAGGTTCCAGGGGGCCAACTGAAGCTTTCTTT. As protein: CASSLGSRGPTEAFF.

This clone occurred a few times. The gene calls are TRBV28 and TRBJ1-4, with TRBD1 as a possible D gene (5 bases). Deletions cut 5 bases from V and 7 bases from J, with 17 bases between. Germline V gene data show CDR1 as MDHEN and CDR2 as SYDVKM. CDR3 length equals 15 residues. The CDR3 DNA sequence: TGTGCCAGCAGTAAAGACGGGGGGGGAGGTGAAAAACTGTTTTTT. Translating it yields CASSKDGGGGEKLFF.

The rearrangement joins TRBV5-1 to TRBJ2-2; 7 bases map to TRBD2. V gave up 0 bases and J gave up 4 bases; unmatched junction bases: 6. This CDR3 region has 16 residues. Germline loops: CDR1 SGHRS, CDR2 YFSETQ. Here the CDR3 reads CASSLGGTSATGELFF. The CDR3 bases are TGCGCCAGCAGCTTGGGGGGTACTAGCGCCACCGGGGAGCTGTTTTTT.

The rearrangement joins TRBV27 to TRBJ1-2; 9 bases agree with TRBD1. V lost 5 bases, J lost 2 bases, and 6 bases stayed unmatched. The germline V gene encodes CDR1 MNHEY and CDR2 SMNVEV (reference sequence). The CDR3 extends over 15 amino acids. The CDR3 protein is CASSTPGQGNYGYTF. The DNA of the CDR3 is TGTGCCAGCAGTACTCCGGGACAGGGCAACTATGGCTACACCTTC.

The V call is TRBV7-9, the J call TRBJ1-3; D unresolved. Germline V CDR1 and CDR2: SEHNR, FQNEAQ (reference sequence). CDR3 length equals 16 residues. V was trimmed by 1 base and J by 2 bases, leaving 12 bases between them. The CDR3 coding sequence is TGTGCCAGCAGCTTAGTATCCGGGAACCCTGGAAACACCATATATTTT. This encodes CASSLVSGNPGNTIYF.

J is TRBJ2-7 and V is TRBV27; 7 bases line up with TRBD1. This CDR3 is built from 17 residues. Germline V gene lookup returns CDR1 MNHEY and CDR2 SMNVEV (reference sequence). Trimming removed 2 bases from V and 2 bases from J; junction bases left unmatched: 12. CDR3 sequence (DNA): TGTGCCAGCAGTTTAAGGTCTGCCCAGGGGGAGACCTACGAGCAGTACTTC. It is translated as CASSLRSAQGETYEQYF.

The chain has TRBV27 and TRBJ1-2; D is possibly TRBD1 (5 bases). Germline-derived CDR1 and CDR2 are MNHEY and SMNVEV (reference sequence). V shed 3 bases and J shed 8 bases, with 16 bases lying between them. There are 14 residues in the CDR3. CDR3 sequence reads: CASSLRGVGWGYTF. The CDR3 DNA reads as TGTGCCAGCAGTTTGAGAGGGGTAGGTTGGGGCTACACCTTC.

The V call is TRBV27, the J call TRBJ2-5; D not resolved. CDR3 size: 11 residues. The germline V gene has CDR1 MNHEY and CDR2 SMNVEV (reference sequence). V was clipped by 5 bases and J by 0 bases, with 1 base between them. In DNA, the CDR3 is TGTGCCAGCAGTGACCAAGAGACCCAGTACTTC. This codes for CASSDQETQYF.

The chain recombines TRBV5-1 with TRBJ1-1; D is unclear. Germline CDR1 and CDR2: SGHRS and YFSETQ. This CDR3 has 13 amino acids. Trimming removed 2 bases at V and 0 bases at J, with 5 bases between. The CDR3 coding sequence is TGCGCCAGCAGCTTAGCAGTGAACACTGAAGCTTTCTTT. This codes for CASSLAVNTEAFF.

The CDR3 DNA sequence: TGTGCCAGCAGCTTCTCGCAGGGGATTTCCAATCAGCCCCAGCATTTT. This codes for CASSFSQGISNQPQHF. The chain uses TRBV7-9 and TRBJ1-5; D possibly corresponds to TRBD1 (6 bases). The germline CDR1 and CDR2 sequences are SEHNR and FQNEAQ (reference sequence). V lost 3 bases and J 3 bases, leaving 15 bases between the germline ends. The CDR3 is 16 amino acids.